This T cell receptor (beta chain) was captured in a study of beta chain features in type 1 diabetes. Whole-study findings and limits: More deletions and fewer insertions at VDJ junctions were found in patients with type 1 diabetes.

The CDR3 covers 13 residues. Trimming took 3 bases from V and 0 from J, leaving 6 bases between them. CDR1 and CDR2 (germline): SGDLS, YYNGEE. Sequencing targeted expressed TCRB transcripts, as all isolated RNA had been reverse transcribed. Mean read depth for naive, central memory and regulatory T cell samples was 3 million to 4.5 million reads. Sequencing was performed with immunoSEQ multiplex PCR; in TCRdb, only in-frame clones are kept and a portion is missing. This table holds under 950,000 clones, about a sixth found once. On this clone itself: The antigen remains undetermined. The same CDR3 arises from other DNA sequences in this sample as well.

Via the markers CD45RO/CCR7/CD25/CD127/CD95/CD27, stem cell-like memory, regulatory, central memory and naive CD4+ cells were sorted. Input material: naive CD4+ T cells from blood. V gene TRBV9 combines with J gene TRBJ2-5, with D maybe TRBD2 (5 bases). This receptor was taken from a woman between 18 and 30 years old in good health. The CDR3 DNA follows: TGTGCCAGCAGCGCGGGGTACCAAGAGACCCAGTACTTC. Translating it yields CASSAGYQETQYF.